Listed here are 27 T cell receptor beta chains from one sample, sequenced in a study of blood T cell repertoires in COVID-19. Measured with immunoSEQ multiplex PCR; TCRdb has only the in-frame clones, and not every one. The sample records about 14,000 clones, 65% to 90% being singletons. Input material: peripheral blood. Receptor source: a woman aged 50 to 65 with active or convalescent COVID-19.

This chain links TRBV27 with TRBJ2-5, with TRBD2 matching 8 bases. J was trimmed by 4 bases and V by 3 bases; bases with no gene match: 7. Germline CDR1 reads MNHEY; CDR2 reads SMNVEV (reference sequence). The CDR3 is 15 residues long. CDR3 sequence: CASSLVVGGVETQYF. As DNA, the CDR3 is TGTGCCAGCAGTTTGGTGGTCGGGGGGGTAGAGACCCAGTACTTC.

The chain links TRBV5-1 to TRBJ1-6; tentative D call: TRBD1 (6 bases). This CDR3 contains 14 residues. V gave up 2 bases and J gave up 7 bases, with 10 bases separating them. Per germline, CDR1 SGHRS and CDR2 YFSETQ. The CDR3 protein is CASSFGQPNSPLHF. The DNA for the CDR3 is TGCGCCAGCAGCTTCGGACAGCCGAATTCACCCCTCCACTTT.

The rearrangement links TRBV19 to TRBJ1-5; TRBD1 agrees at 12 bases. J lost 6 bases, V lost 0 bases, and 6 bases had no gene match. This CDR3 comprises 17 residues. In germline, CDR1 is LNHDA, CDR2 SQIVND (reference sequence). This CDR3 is CASSIETGTGGFQPQHF. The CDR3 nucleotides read TGTGCCAGTAGTATAGAGACCGGGACAGGGGGCTTTCAGCCCCAGCATTTT. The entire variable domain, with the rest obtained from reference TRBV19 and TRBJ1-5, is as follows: DGGITQSPKYLFRKEGQNVTLSCEQNLNHDAMYWYRQDPGQGLRLIYYSQIVNDFQKGDIAEGYSVSREKKESFPLTVTSAQKNPTAFYLCASSIETGTGGFQPQHFGDGTRLSIL.

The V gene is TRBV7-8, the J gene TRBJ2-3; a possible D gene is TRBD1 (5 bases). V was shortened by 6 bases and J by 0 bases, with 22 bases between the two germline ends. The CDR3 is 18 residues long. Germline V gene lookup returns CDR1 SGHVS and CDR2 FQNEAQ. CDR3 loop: CASRPRWSGQTSTDTQYF. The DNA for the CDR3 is TGTGCCAGCAGACCGCGGTGGTCCGGACAAACTAGCACAGATACGCAGTATTTT.

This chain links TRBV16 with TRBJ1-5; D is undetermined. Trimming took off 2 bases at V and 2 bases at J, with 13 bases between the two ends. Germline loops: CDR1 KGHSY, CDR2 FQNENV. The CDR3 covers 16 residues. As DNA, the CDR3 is TGTGCCAGCAGCCAAAGAAAGCCCCTTGGCAATCAGCCCCAGCATTTT. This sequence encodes CASSQRKPLGNQPQHF.

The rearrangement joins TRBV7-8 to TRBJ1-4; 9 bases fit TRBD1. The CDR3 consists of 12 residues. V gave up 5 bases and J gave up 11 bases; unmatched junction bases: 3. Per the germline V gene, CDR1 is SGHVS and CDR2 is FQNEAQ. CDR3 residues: CASSQTGGKLFF. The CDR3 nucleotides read TGTGCCAGCAGCCAGACAGGGGGGAAACTGTTTTTT. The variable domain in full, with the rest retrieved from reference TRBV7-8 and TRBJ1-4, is GAGVSQSPRYKVAKRGQDVALRCDPISGHVSLFWYQQALGQGPEFLTYFQNEAQLDKSGLPSDRFFAERPEGSVSTLKIQRTQQEDSAVYLCASSQTGGKLFFGSGTQLSVL.

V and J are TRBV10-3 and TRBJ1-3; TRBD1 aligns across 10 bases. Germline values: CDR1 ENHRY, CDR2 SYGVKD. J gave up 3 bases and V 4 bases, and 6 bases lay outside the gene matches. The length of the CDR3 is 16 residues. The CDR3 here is CAISGMTGGHGNTIYF. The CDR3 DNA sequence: TGTGCCATCAGTGGGATGACAGGGGGCCATGGAAACACCATATATTTT.

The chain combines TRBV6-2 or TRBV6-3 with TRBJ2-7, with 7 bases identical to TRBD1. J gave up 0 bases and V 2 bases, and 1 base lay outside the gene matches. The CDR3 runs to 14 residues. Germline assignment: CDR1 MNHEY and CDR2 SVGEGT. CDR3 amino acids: CASSYNRGSYEQYF. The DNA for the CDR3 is TGTGCCAGCAGTTACAACAGGGGCTCCTACGAGCAGTACTTC.

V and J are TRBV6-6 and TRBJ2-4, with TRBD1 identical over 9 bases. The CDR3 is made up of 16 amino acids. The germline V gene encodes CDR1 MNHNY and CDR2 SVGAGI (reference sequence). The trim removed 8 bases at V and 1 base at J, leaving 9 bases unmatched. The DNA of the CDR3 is TGTGCCAGCCTTACGGGGACAGGGTATGCCAAAAACATTCAGTACTTC. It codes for CASLTGTGYAKNIQYF.

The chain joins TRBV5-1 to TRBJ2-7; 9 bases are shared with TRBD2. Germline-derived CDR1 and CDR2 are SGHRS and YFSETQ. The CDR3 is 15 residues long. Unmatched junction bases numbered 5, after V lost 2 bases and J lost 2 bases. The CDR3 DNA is TGCGCCAGCAGCTTACCAGCGGGAGGTACCTACGAGCAGTACTTC. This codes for CASSLPAGGTYEQYF. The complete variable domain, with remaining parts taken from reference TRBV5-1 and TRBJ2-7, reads KAGVTQTPRYLIKTRGQQVTLSCSPISGHRSVSWYQQTPGQGLQFLFEYFSETQRNKGNFPGRFSGRQFSNSRSEMNVSTLELGDSALYLCASSLPAGGTYEQYFGPGTRLTVT.

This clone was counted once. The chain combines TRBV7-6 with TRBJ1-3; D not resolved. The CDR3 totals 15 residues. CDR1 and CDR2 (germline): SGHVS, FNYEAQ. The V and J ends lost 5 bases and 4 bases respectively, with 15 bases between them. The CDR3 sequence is CASSPLEVGGNTIYF. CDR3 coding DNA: TGTGCCAGCAGCCCACTGGAGGTCGGGGGAAACACCATATATTTT.

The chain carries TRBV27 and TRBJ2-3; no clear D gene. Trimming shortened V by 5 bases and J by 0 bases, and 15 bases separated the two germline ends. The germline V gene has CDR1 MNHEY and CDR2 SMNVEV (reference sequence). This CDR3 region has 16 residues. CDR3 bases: TGTGCCAGCAGTACTCGACACCGGAAGAGCACAGATACGCAGTATTTT. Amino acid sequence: CASSTRHRKSTDTQYF.

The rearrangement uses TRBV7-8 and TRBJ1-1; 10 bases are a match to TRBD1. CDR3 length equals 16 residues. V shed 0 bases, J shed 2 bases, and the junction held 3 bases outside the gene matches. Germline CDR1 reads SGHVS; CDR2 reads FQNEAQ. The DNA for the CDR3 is TGTGCCAGCAGCTTAGCCGGGACAGGGGCCAACACTGAAGCTTTCTTT. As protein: CASSLAGTGANTEAFF.

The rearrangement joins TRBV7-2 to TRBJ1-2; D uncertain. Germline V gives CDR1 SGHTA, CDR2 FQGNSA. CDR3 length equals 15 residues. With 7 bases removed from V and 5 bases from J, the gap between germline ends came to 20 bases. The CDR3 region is CASNFPVGLRYGYTF. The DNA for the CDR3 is TGTGCCAGCAACTTCCCAGTCGGACTTCGGTATGGCTACACCTTC.

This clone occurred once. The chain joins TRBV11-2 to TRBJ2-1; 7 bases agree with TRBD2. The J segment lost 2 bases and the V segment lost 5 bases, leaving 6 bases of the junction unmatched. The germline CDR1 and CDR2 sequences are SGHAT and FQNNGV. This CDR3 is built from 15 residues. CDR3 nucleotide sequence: TGTGCCAGCAGCCGCAGCGGGACGACCTACAATGAGCAGTTCTTC. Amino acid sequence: CASSRSGTTYNEQFF.

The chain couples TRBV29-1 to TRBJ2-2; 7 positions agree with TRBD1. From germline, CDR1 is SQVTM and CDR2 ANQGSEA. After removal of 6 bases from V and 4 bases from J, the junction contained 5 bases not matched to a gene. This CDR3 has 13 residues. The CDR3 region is CSVTGRGTGELFF. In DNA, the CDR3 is TGCAGCGTGACAGGGCGAGGCACCGGGGAGCTGTTTTTT.

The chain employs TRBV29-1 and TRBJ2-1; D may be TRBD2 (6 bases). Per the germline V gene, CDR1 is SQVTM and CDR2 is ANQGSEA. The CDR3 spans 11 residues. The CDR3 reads CTGALYNEQFF. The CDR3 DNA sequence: TGCACGGGAGCGCTTTACAATGAGCAGTTCTTC.

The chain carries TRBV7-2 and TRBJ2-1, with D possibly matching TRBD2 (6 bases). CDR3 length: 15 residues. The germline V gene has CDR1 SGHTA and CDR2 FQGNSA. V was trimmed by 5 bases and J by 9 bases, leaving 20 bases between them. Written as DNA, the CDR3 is TGTGCCAGCAGCCCCTCTTGGGGGATGGGGGGTGAGCAGTTCTTC. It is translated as CASSPSWGMGGEQFF. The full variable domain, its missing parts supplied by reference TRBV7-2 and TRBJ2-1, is GAGVSQSPSNKVTEKGKDVELRCDPISGHTALYWYRQSLGQGLEFLIYFQGNSAPDKSGLPSDRFSAERTGGSVSTLTIQRTQQEDSAVYLCASSPSWGMGGEQFFGPGTRLTVL.

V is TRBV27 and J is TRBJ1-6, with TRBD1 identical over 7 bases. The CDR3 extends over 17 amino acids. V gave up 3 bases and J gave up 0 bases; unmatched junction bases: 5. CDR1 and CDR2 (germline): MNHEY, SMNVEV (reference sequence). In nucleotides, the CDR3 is TGTGCCAGCAGTTTCCAACAGGGGCTCTCCTATAATTCACCCCTCCACTTT. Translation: CASSFQQGLSYNSPLHF.

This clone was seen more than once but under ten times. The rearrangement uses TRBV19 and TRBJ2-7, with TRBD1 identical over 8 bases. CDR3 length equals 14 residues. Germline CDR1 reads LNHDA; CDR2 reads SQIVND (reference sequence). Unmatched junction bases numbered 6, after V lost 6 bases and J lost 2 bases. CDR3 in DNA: TGTGCCAGTAGCCACGACAGGGGTACCTACGAGCAGTACTTC. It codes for CASSHDRGTYEQYF.

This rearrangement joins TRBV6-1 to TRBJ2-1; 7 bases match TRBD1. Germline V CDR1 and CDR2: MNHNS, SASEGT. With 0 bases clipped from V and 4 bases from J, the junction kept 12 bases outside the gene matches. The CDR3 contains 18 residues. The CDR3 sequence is CASSEALPTGVGYNEQFF. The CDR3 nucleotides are TGTGCCAGCAGTGAAGCCCTACCCACAGGGGTCGGGTACAATGAGCAGTTCTTC.

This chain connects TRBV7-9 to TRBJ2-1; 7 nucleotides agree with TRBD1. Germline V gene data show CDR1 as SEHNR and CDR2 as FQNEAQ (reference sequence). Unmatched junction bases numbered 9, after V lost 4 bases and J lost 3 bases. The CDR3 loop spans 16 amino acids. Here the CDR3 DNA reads TGTGCCAGCAGCTCCCAGACAGGGAAGGTCTACAATGAGCAGTTCTTC. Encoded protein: CASSSQTGKVYNEQFF.

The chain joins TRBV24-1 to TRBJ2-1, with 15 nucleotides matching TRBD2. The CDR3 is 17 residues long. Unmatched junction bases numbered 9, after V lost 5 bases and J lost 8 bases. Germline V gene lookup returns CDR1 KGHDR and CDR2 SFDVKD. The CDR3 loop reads CATSAAGLAGGGDEQFF. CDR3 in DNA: TGTGCCACCAGTGCCGCGGGACTAGCGGGAGGTGGGGATGAGCAGTTCTTC.

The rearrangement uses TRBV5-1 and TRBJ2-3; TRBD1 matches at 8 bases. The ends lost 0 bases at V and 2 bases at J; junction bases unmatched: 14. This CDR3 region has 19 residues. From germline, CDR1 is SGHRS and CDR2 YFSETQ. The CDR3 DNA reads TGCGCCAGCAGCTTGGCCTACCCCACCCCAGGGGGCTACACAGATACGCAGTATTTT. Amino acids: CASSLAYPTPGGYTDTQYF. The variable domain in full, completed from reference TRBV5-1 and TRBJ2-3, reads KAGVTQTPRYLIKTRGQQVTLSCSPISGHRSVSWYQQTPGQGLQFLFEYFSETQRNKGNFPGRFSGRQFSNSRSEMNVSTLELGDSALYLCASSLAYPTPGGYTDTQYFGPGTRLTVL.

The CDR3 loop is CASSEVQGRANEQFF. CDR3 DNA sequence: TGTGCCAGCAGTGAAGTGCAGGGTCGGGCCAATGAGCAGTTCTTC. This chain connects TRBV6-1 to TRBJ2-1, with D maybe TRBD1 (5 bases). This CDR3 spans 15 amino acids. Trimming pared 1 base from V and 6 bases from J, leaving 13 bases between. CDR1 and CDR2 from the germline V gene are MNHNS and SASEGT.

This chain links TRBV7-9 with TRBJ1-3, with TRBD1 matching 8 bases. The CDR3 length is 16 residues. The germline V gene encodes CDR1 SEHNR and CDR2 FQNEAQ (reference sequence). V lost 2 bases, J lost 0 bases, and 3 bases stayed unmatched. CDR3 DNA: TGTGCCAGCAGCTTAAGGACAGGGAACTCTGGAAACACCATATATTTT. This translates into CASSLRTGNSGNTIYF.

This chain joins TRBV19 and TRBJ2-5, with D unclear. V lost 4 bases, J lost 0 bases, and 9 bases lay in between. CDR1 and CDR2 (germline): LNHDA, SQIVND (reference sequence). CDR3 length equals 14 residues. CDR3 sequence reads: CASSNYLNQETQYF. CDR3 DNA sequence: TGTGCCAGTAGTAACTACCTAAACCAAGAGACCCAGTACTTC.